The TCR beta chain described here comes from a study of T cells in Graves' hyperthyroidism and ophthalmopathy. Study-wide background: The authors collected peripheral blood at initial diagnosis, before any treatment.

CDR3 length: 13 amino acids. V lost 5 bases, J lost 5 bases, and 4 bases stayed unmatched. This clonotype was detected many times. Ophthalmopathy cases scored 3 or more on the Clinical Activity Score and 4 or more on NOSPECS grade, with duration below 3 months. What was amplified from RNA transcripts were TCR beta CDR3 regions. A first-round RT-PCR of the TCR CDR3 used the HTBI primer set. One entry per CDR3 protein, called by TCRdb with MiXCR from the multiplex PCR reads. The sample yields around 300,000 distinct CDR3 sequences, roughly an eighth seen once. This chain connects TRBV12-3 or TRBV12-4 to TRBJ1-1; 8 bases match TRBD1. The sample was blood. This sequence originates from a middle-aged woman with Graves' ophthalmopathy. The CDR3 protein is CASSRQGRTEAFF. In DNA, the CDR3 is TGTGCCAGCAGTCGACAGGGGAGAACTGAAGCTTTCTTT.